A single sample gave rise to the 22 T cell receptor beta chains below, sequenced in a study of Tregs in tolerant kidney transplant recipients (dated by TCRdb to the late 2010s). The library was obtained by the immunoSEQ multiplex PCR assay. TCRdb re-hosts the immuneACCESS table, in-frame sequences only. Its copies lack some clones; in the studies checked, an unresolved V gene accounts for under half of them, and the cause for the rest is not known. For this sample the table gives 85,000 to 95,000 clones, of which around nine tenths were detected only once. In total, the top ten clones hold roughly 4.3% of the sample. The sample consisted of CD8+ T cells from blood. The origin of the receptors is a human donor in good health.

The CDR3 sequence: CASSALSGGASTDTQYF. In DNA form, the CDR3 reads TGTGCCAGCAGCGCCCTGAGCGGGGGGGCTAGCACAGATACGCAGTATTTT. This chain joins TRBV4-2 and TRBJ2-3; 10 bases agree with TRBD2. V gave up 5 bases and J gave up 0 bases; unmatched junction bases: 8. Per the germline V gene, CDR1 is LGHNA and CDR2 is YNFKEQ. This CDR3 is built from 17 residues.

V usage is TRBV4-2 and J usage is TRBJ2-2, with D perhaps matching TRBD1 or TRBD2 (5 bases each). The length of the CDR3 is 16 residues. The ends were cut back, 0 bases at V and 0 bases at J, with 8 bases in the middle. Germline V gives CDR1 LGHNA, CDR2 YNFKEQ. As DNA, the CDR3 is TGTGCCAGCAGCCAAGAAGAGGGGTCGAACACCGGGGAGCTGTTTTTT. Residues: CASSQEEGSNTGELFF.

This chain connects TRBV2 to TRBJ1-1, with unresolved D. Deletions cut 7 bases from V and 5 bases from J, with 29 bases between. Germline lookup yields CDR1 SNHLY and CDR2 FYNNEI. CDR3 length: 18 amino acids. CDR3 region: CASKGTRTESRSGTEAFF. In nucleotides, the CDR3 is TGTGCCAGCAAGGGAACCCGGACGGAATCCCGCTCGGGTACTGAAGCTTTCTTT. Full variable domain (remainder filled in from reference TRBV2 and TRBJ1-1): EPEVTQTPSHQVTQMGQEVILRCVPISNHLYFYWYRQILGQKVEFLVSFYNNEISEKSEIFDDQFSVERPDGSNFTLKIRSTKLEDSAMYFCASKGTRTESRSGTEAFFGQGTRLTVV.

This clone appeared once. V usage is TRBV6-6 and J usage is TRBJ2-7; TRBD1 agrees at 7 bases. The CDR3 sequence is 12 residues long. Per germline, CDR1 MNHNY and CDR2 SVGAGI (reference sequence). The ends lost 8 bases at V and 5 bases at J; junction bases unmatched: 6. The CDR3 DNA follows: TGTGCCAGCGGGACAGTAAAGGACGAGCAGTACTTC. It translates to CASGTVKDEQYF.

V gene TRBV13 combines with J gene TRBJ1-2, with TRBD1 matching over 8 bases. V was pared by 5 bases and J by 4 bases, with 12 bases of the junction left unmatched. Germline V CDR1 and CDR2: PRHDT, FYEKMQ (reference sequence). The CDR3 extends over 16 amino acids. The CDR3 DNA follows: TGTGCCAGCAGCCCACAGGGGGGCAGGGTGCCCTATGGCTACACCTTC. Translating it yields CASSPQGGRVPYGYTF.

The V gene is TRBV25-1, the J gene TRBJ2-2; TRBD2 matches 9 bases. Germline CDR1 MGHDK, CDR2 SYGVNS. The V and J ends lost 2 bases and 3 bases, in that order; junction bases with no gene match: 10. The CDR3 runs 18 residues. CDR3 loop: CASSENLASGIDTGELFF. CDR3 bases: TGTGCCAGCAGTGAAAATTTGGCTAGCGGGATTGACACCGGGGAGCTGTTTTTT.

This chain links TRBV7-9 with TRBJ2-7; D gene unclear. Trimming took 5 bases from V and 4 from J, leaving 15 bases between them. Germline V lookup: CDR1 SEHNR, CDR2 FQNEAQ (reference sequence). The CDR3 extends over 14 amino acids. This CDR3 is CASSPSLDWYEQYF. CDR3 coding DNA: TGTGCCAGCAGCCCGTCTCTGGATTGGTACGAGCAGTACTTC.

V usage is TRBV9 and J usage is TRBJ2-3; D is possibly TRBD2 (6 bases). The germline V and J ends were trimmed by 4 bases and 4 bases, with 7 bases remaining between them. CDR3 size: 12 residues. The germline V gene has CDR1 SGDLS and CDR2 YYNGEE. The CDR3 is CASSPGADTQYF. The CDR3 DNA is TGTGCCAGCAGCCCGGGGGCAGATACGCAGTATTTT. The whole variable domain, filled in from reference TRBV9 and TRBJ2-3, reads DSGVTQTPKHLITATGQRVTLRCSPRSGDLSVYWYQQSLDQGLQFLIQYYNGEERAKGNILERFSAQQFPDLHSELNLSSLELGDSALYFCASSPGADTQYFGPGTRLTVL.

This sequence joins TRBV21-1 and TRBJ2-5; the table gives TRBD1 as D, unverified against the DNA. TRBV21-1 is described as a pseudogene. This CDR3 has 18 residues. As DNA, the CDR3 is TGTGCCAGCAGCAATGCCCTAGGGGCCACCTCGGGTCAAGAGACCCAGTACTTC. Translating gives CASSNALGATSGQETQYF.

The chain links TRBV2 to TRBJ2-5; D might be TRBD1 (5 bases). There are 14 residues in the CDR3. V lost 3 bases and J lost 6, with 14 bases in between. Germline assignment: CDR1 SNHLY and CDR2 FYNNEI. CDR3 region: CASSEAGLVQTQYF. CDR3 coding DNA: TGTGCCAGCAGTGAGGCAGGGCTGGTACAGACCCAGTACTTC.

The count of this clone is one. The J gene is TRBJ2-3, the V gene TRBV7-9; 7 positions match TRBD2. This CDR3 has 16 amino acids. Losses at the gene ends were 2 bases for V and 2 bases for J; bases not matched to a gene: 7. Germline CDR1 is SEHNR and CDR2 is FQNEAQ (reference sequence). CDR3 loop: CASSLSSGAATDTQYF. CDR3 coding DNA: TGTGCCAGCAGCTTATCCAGCGGGGCGGCCACAGATACGCAGTATTTT.

The V gene is TRBV15, the J gene TRBJ2-1; perhaps TRBD2 as D (5 bases). The CDR3 has 17 residues. Trimming left V 6 bases short and J 0 bases short, with 18 bases between. Germline V lookup: CDR1 LNHNV, CDR2 YYDKDF (reference sequence). The CDR3 sequence: CATSPGSRDLSYNEQFF. DNA for the CDR3: TGTGCCACCAGTCCGGGCAGTCGGGATCTCTCCTACAATGAGCAGTTCTTC.

The chain uses TRBV10-3 and TRBJ2-7; perhaps TRBD1 as D (5 bases). The CDR3 is 13 amino acids. Germline lookup yields CDR1 ENHRY and CDR2 SYGVKD. The V gene lost 5 bases and the J gene lost 2 bases, with 10 bases spanning the gap. The CDR3 DNA sequence: TGTGCCATCAGTACCCCAGGGACCTACGAGCAGTACTTC. Its translation is CAISTPGTYEQYF.

V and J are TRBV11-2 and TRBJ1-5; 7 bases are shared with TRBD1. Trimming took 5 bases from V and 3 from J; bases not matched to a gene: 7. Germline values: CDR1 SGHAT, CDR2 FQNNGV. The CDR3 is made up of 15 amino acids. The CDR3 here is CASSPGQYSNQPQHF. CDR3 coding DNA: TGTGCCAGCAGCCCGGGACAGTATTCCAATCAGCCCCAGCATTTT.

The chain is built from TRBV1 and TRBJ2-3; the table's D call, TRBD2, was not checked against the DNA. TRBV1 is a pseudogene. The CDR3 loop spans 13 amino acids. The CDR3 bases are TGCACCAGCAGCCACCCCGGACGTCGGGAACGTTATTTT. Encoded protein: CTSSHPGRRERYF.

The rearrangement joins TRBV7-9 to TRBJ2-1; D not certain. The V and J ends lost 0 bases and 7 bases respectively, with 7 bases between them. The length of the CDR3 is 13 residues. Germline loops: CDR1 SEHNR, CDR2 FQNEAQ (reference sequence). The CDR3, as DNA: TGTGCCAGCAGCTTAGCCCACGGGAATGAGCAGTTCTTC. Translation gives CASSLAHGNEQFF.

The DNA of the CDR3 is TGCGCCAGCACTACACAGGGATCCCTTTACAATGAGCAGTTCTTC. Translating gives CASTTQGSLYNEQFF. The rearrangement joins TRBV10-2 to TRBJ2-1; D is perhaps TRBD1 (6 bases). CDR3 length: 15 amino acids. V was clipped by 7 bases and J by 4 bases, with 17 bases between them. Germline CDR1 reads WSHSY; CDR2 reads SAAADI.

V gene TRBV6-1 combines with J gene TRBJ2-7; D is undetermined. The CDR3 is 12 residues long. Per the germline V gene, CDR1 is MNHNS and CDR2 is SASEGT. Trimming removed 7 bases from V and 1 base from J, with 8 bases in between. The CDR3 coding sequence is TGTGCCAGCAAGCGCAGTTCCTACGAGCAGTACTTC. Translation: CASKRSSYEQYF.

The chain links TRBV27 to TRBJ2-7; 9 nucleotides agree with TRBD1. The CDR3 has 17 residues. Germline CDR1 and CDR2: MNHEY and SMNVEV (reference sequence). With 3 bases clipped from V and 3 bases from J, the junction kept 12 bases outside the gene matches. The CDR3 DNA is TGTGCCAGCAGTTTCCTCATACAGGGGGCCCTAGGCTACGAGCAGTACTTC. Encoded protein: CASSFLIQGALGYEQYF.

This chain connects TRBV2 to TRBJ1-1; TRBD1 agrees at 7 bases. From germline, CDR1 is SNHLY and CDR2 FYNNEI. Trimming took 6 bases from V and 1 from J; bases not matched to a gene: 5. There are 14 residues in the CDR3. CDR3 loop: CASRGGGSNTEAFF. The CDR3 DNA sequence: TGTGCCAGCAGGGGAGGGGGCTCGAACACTGAAGCTTTCTTT.

The V and J genes are TRBV27 and TRBJ1-1; tentatively, D is TRBD1 (6 bases). Germline V gives CDR1 MNHEY, CDR2 SMNVEV (reference sequence). This CDR3 is built from 14 residues. The V end was cut by 2 bases, the J end by 7 bases, with 14 bases between. CDR3 protein: CASSLTGGRGEAFF. The DNA of the CDR3 is TGTGCCAGCAGTTTAACCGGGGGGCGCGGTGAAGCTTTCTTT.

This sequence joins TRBV5-8 and TRBJ2-7; 9 bases map to TRBD2. The germline V gene has CDR1 SGHTS and CDR2 YDEGEE. This CDR3 region has 17 residues. J was trimmed by 6 bases and V by 3 bases; bases with no gene match: 16. The CDR3 DNA reads TGTGCCAGCAGCTCCCCCAAGAGGGGACTAGCAAGTTCCGAGCAGTACTTC. Translating gives CASSSPKRGLASSEQYF.